Below are 8 T cell receptor beta chains sequenced from a single sample in a study of T-cell reconstitution after alpha-beta-depleted transplantation in children. Preparation of the TCRbeta library was carried out with unique molecular identifiers. From the PCR reads, TCRdb called clonotypes with MiXCR, one entry per CDR3 protein. The repertoire holds a few hundred thousand distinct CDR3 sequences, with roughly 11% as singletons. The specimen was PBMCs from the stem cell graft donor, collected from the stem cell graft. The receptors stem from a human donor who donated a stem cell graft to a child with acute myeloid leukemia.

This chain links TRBV10-2 with TRBJ1-1, with D unclear. The length of the CDR3 is 16 residues. V gave up 2 bases and J gave up 5 bases, with 18 bases separating them. Germline V gene sequence: CDR1 WSHSY, CDR2 SAAADI. CDR3 protein: CASSEGARGMITEAFF. The CDR3 DNA follows: TGCGCCAGCAGTGAGGGAGCCCGGGGTATGATTACTGAAGCTTTCTTT.

A few counts support this clonotype. The rearrangement links TRBV6-1 to TRBJ2-2, with TRBD1 as a possible D gene (5 bases). Germline V lookup: CDR1 MNHNS, CDR2 SASEGT. CDR3 length equals 13 residues. V lost 7 bases, J lost 1 base, and 7 bases lay in between. CDR3 loop: CASTGMNTGELFF. Written as DNA, the CDR3 is TGTGCCAGCACAGGGATGAACACCGGGGAGCTGTTTTTT.

There are a few counts of this clonotype. The rearrangement links TRBV20-1 to TRBJ2-7, with 10 bases matching TRBD2. Germline V gene data show CDR1 as DFQATT and CDR2 as SNEGSKA (reference sequence). The CDR3 covers 16 residues. The V and J ends lost 1 base and 3 bases, in that order; junction bases with no gene match: 9. The DNA of the CDR3 is TGCAGTGCTAGAGGGTGGGAGACTAGCGGGCGCTACGAGCAGTACTTC. It is translated as CSARGWETSGRYEQYF.

There are a few counts of this clonotype. The rearrangement links TRBV6-1 to TRBJ2-5; TRBD1 or TRBD2 may be the D gene (5 bases each). From germline, CDR1 is MNHNS and CDR2 SASEGT. V was clipped by 8 bases and J by 4 bases, with 14 bases between them. This CDR3 is 13 amino acids long. As DNA, the CDR3 is TGTGCCAGCCGCGCTCCCGGGGCAGAGACCCAGTACTTC. Translation gives CASRAPGAETQYF.

This clonotype turned up a few times. CDR3 coding DNA: TGTGCCACCAGTGATGCCGGGACTAGCGGAACAGATACGCAGTATTTT. Its translation is CATSDAGTSGTDTQYF. The J gene is TRBJ2-3, the V gene TRBV24-1; the match to TRBD2 covers 11 bases. CDR3 size: 16 residues. Germline CDR1 reads KGHDR; CDR2 reads SFDVKD. The V and J ends lost 3 bases and 3 bases, in that order; junction bases with no gene match: 4.

The rearrangement joins TRBV29-1 to TRBJ2-5; 14 nucleotides line up with TRBD2. V dropped 3 bases and J dropped 0; count of bases not matched to a gene: 3. Germline V gene sequence: CDR1 SQVTM, CDR2 ANQGSEA. The CDR3 consists of 16 residues. The CDR3 DNA reads TGCAGCGTTGAGGGACTAGCGGGGGCGTACCAAGAGACCCAGTACTTC. This encodes CSVEGLAGAYQETQYF.

This clonotype came up a few times. This sequence joins TRBV3-1 and TRBJ2-5; the D gene is possibly TRBD2 (6 bases). Germline assignment: CDR1 LGHDT and CDR2 YNNKEL (reference sequence). The CDR3 has 18 residues. V was pared by 10 bases and J by 0 bases, with 27 bases between. The CDR3 bases are TGTGCCACCTCCCCGACAAGCCGGGACTTGATGTACCAAGAGACCCAGTACTTC. This sequence encodes CATSPTSRDLMYQETQYF.

The rearrangement uses TRBV28 and TRBJ2-1, with 14 bases lining up with TRBD2. V was pared by 6 bases and J by 8 bases, with 6 bases of the junction left unmatched. The CDR3 has 15 amino acids. Germline V gene sequence: CDR1 MDHEN, CDR2 SYDVKM. This chain's CDR3 is CASSQGTSGSYEQFF. The CDR3 bases are TGTGCCAGCAGCCAGGGGACTAGCGGGAGCTATGAGCAGTTCTTC.